This T cell receptor beta chain was recorded in a study of cytomegalovirus exposure and HLA in healthy donors. The study ran its PCR with 60 Vbeta and 13 Jbeta primers. Authors' processing steps: A later analysis tallied 65 million to 85 million unique TCR beta chains, 8.5 million to 11 million of them shared. Clones were sequenced by immunoSEQ multiplex PCR, and TCRdb holds only the in-frame ones, with some missing. The D gene and trimming were derived from the DNA, and the V and J assignments and clone size from that table. This sample carries about 130,000 clones, roughly 83% of them seen once, and the ten largest clones take approximately 20%. Regarding the study as a whole: In a later analysis, a genetic analysis reported fewer productive-TCR N-insertions in an Asian-associated ancestry cluster than the cohort average.

The sample holds a few counts of this clone. Its target is not known. Germline V gene data show CDR1 as MRHNA and CDR2 as SNTAGT. The V gene end was trimmed by 4 bases and the J gene end by 10 bases; junction bases not matched to a gene: 7. The CDR3 spans 16 residues. This cohort consisted of healthy bone marrow donors. V is TRBV6-4 and J is TRBJ2-1; 16 positions match TRBD2. Sequences were obtained from PBMCs. The TCR sequence derives from a young man in good health and CMV-seropositive. The CDR3 DNA reads as TGTGCCAGCAGTGCCGGGACTAGCGGGGGGGCGGGCGAGCAGTTCTTC. This encodes CASSAGTSGGAGEQFF.